The entry below describes one T cell receptor beta chain. The data belong to a study of OX40 agonist ivuxolimab in advanced cancers. Sequenced by immunoSEQ multiplex PCR; TCRdb stores in-frame clones only, minus some. The table includes about 39,000 clones, roughly 92% detected once. Germline trimming cut 3 bases from V and 4 bases from J; bases unmatched to any gene: 10. CDR3 length: 16 residues. CDR1 and CDR2 from the germline V gene are PRHDT and FYEKMQ (reference sequence). This receptor was taken from an adult with an advanced solid tumor such as melanoma, head and neck, liver or kidney cancer. The sequences come from CD4+ or CD8+ T cells sorted from blood, collected in a trial of the OX40 agonist ivuxolimab. The gene calls are TRBV13 and TRBJ2-5; 8 bases agree with TRBD2. CDR3 residues: CASSLRSGGPVETQYF. The CDR3 bases are TGTGCCAGCAGCTTGAGGTCGGGAGGGCCAGTAGAGACCCAGTACTTC.